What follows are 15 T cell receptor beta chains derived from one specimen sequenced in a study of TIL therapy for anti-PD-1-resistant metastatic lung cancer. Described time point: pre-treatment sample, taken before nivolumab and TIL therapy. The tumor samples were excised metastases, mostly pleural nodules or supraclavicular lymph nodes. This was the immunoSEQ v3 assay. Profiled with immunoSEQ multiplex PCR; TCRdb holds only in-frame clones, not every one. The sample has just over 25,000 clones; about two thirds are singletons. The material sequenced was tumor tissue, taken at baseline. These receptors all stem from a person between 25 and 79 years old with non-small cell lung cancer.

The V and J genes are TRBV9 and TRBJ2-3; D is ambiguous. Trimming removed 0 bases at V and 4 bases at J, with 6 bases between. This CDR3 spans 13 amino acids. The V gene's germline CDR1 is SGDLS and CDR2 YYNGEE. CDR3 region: CASSVGLADTQYF. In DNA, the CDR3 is TGTGCCAGCAGCGTAGGACTGGCAGATACGCAGTATTTT.

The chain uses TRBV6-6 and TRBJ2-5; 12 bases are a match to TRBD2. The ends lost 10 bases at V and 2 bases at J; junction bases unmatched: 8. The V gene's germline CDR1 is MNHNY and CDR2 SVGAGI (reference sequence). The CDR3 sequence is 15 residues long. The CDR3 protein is CATEGLAGGQETQYF. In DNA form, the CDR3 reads TGTGCCACCGAGGGGCTAGCGGGGGGGCAAGAGACCCAGTACTTC.

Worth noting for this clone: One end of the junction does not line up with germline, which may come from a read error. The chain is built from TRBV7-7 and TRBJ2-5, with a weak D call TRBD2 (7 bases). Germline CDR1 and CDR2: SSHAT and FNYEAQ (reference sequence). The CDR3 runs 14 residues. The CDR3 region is CASSRSGGGETQYF. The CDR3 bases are TGTGCTAGCAGCCGATCGGGGGGCGGGGAGACCCAGTACTTC.

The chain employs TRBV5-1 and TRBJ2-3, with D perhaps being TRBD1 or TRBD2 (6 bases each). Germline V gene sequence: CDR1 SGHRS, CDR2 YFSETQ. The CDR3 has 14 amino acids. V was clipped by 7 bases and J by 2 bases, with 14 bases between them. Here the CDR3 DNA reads TGCGCCAGCGCCCTGGAGGGGGTCACAGATACGCAGTATTTT. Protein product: CASALEGVTDTQYF.

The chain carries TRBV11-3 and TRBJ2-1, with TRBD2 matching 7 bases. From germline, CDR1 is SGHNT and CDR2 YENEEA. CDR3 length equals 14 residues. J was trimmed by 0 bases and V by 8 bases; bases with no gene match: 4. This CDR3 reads CASGGGDSYNEQFF. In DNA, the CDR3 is TGTGCCAGCGGCGGGGGAGACTCCTACAATGAGCAGTTCTTC.

CDR3 in DNA: TGTGCCAGCAGTTTGGGGGGATTTAACTATGGCTACACCTTC. Residues: CASSLGGFNYGYTF. This chain uses TRBV6-5 with TRBJ1-2; possible D gene TRBD1, 5 bases. V shed 4 bases and J shed 1 base, with 10 bases lying between them. CDR3 size: 14 residues. CDR1 and CDR2 (germline): MNHEY, SVGAGI.

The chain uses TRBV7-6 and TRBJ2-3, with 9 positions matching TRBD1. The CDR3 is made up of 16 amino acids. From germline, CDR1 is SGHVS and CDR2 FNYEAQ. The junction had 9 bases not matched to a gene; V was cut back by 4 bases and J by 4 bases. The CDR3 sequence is CASSSLTGGYPDTQYF. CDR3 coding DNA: TGTGCCAGCAGCTCCTTGACAGGGGGGTATCCAGATACGCAGTATTTT.

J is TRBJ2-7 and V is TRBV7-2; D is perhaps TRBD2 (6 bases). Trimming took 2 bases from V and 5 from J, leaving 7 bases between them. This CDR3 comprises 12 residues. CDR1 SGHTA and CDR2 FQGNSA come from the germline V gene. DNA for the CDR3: TGTGCCAGCAGCTTATGGGGGGACGAGCAGTACTTC. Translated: CASSLWGDEQYF.

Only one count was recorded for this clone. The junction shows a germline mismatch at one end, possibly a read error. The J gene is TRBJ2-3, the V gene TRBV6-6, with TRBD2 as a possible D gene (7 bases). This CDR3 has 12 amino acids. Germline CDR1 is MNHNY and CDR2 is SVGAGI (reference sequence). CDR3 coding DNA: TGTGCCAGCAGTTCACGGGGGGACAATCCCCCGTTT. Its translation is CASSSRGDNPPF.

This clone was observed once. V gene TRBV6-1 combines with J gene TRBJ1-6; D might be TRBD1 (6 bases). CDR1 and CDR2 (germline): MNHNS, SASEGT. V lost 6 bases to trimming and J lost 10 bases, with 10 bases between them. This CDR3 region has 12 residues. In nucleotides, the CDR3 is TGTGCCAGCAGGGACAGTAACTCACCCCTCCACTTT. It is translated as CASRDSNSPLHF.

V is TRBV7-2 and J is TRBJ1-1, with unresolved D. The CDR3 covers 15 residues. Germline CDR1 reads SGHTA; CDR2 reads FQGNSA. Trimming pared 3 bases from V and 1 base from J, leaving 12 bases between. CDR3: CASSFLVQPNTEAFF. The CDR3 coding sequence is TGTGCCAGCAGCTTCTTAGTACAGCCGAACACTGAAGCTTTCTTT.

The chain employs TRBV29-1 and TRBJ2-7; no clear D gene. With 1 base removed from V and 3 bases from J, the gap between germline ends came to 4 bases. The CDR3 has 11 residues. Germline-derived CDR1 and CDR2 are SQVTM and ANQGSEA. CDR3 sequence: CSVEGVYEQYF. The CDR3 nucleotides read TGCAGCGTTGAAGGCGTCTACGAGCAGTACTTC.

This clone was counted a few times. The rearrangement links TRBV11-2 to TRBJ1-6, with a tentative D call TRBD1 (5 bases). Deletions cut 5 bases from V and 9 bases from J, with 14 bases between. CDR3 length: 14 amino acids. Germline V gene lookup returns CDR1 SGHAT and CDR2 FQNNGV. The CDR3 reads CASSGTSGGSPLHF. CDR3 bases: TGTGCCAGCAGCGGGACTTCGGGGGGTTCACCCCTCCACTTT.

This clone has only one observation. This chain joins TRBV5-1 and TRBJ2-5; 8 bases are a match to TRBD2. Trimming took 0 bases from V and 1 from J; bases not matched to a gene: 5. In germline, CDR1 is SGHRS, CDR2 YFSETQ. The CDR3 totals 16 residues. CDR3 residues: CASSLEARGAQETQYF. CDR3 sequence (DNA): TGCGCCAGCAGCTTGGAGGCGCGGGGGGCCCAAGAGACCCAGTACTTC.

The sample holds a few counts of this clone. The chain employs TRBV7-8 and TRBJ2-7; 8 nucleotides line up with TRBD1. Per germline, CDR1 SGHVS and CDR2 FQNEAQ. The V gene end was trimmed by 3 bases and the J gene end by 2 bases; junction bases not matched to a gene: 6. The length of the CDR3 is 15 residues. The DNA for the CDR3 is TGTGCCAGCAGCTTGAGGACAGGGACCACCTACGAGCAGTACTTC. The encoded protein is CASSLRTGTTYEQYF. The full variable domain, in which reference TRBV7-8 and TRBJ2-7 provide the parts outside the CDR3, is GAGVSQSPRYKVAKRGQDVALRCDPISGHVSLFWYQQALGQGPEFLTYFQNEAQLDKSGLPSDRFFAERPEGSVSTLKIQRTQQEDSAVYLCASSLRTGTTYEQYFGPGTRLTVT.